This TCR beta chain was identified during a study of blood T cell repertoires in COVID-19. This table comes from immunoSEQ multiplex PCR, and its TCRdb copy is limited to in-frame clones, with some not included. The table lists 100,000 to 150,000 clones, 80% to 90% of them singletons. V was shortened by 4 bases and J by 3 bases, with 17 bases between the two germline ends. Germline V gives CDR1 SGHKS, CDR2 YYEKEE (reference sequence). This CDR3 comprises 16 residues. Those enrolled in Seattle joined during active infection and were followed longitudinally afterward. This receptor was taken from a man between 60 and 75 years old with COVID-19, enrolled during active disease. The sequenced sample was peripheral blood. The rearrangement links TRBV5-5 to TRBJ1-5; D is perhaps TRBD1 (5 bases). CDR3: CASSPRTGVSNQPQHF. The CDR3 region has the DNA TGTGCCAGCAGCCCCCGGACGGGGGTTTCCAATCAGCCCCAGCATTTT.